Listed below are T cell receptor beta chains from one sample, sequenced in a study of blood T cell repertoires in COVID-19. The repertoire was sequenced with immunoSEQ multiplex PCR; TCRdb's copy has only in-frame clones and lacks some. Of roughly 76,000 clones in the sample, around 93% were seen once. The specimen sequenced was peripheral blood. Receptors originate from a woman between 55 and 75 years old with active COVID-19. The CDR3 runs from the conserved cysteine through the conserved F or W. A D gene is named only where the DNA matches it firmly. Rows may omit the clone size; those that give it use once, few, many or a size class.

clone size,D gene,J gene,V gene,CDR3 protein,CDR3 DNA
-,-,TRBJ1-5,TRBV7-2,CASSSEFFNQPQHF,TGTGCCAGCAGCTCCGAGTTTTTTAATCAGCCCCAGCATTTT
-,TRBD1,TRBJ2-5,TRBV14,CASSRNRGQETQYF,TGTGCCAGCAGCCGAAACAGGGGGCAAGAGACCCAGTACTTC
-,-,TRBJ1-2,TRBV2,CASSALQGAGGYTF,TGTGCCAGCAGTGCACTACAGGGAGCCGGTGGCTACACCTTC
-,TRBD2,TRBJ2-1,TRBV19,CASKGLAGGNEQFF,TGTGCCAGTAAGGGACTAGCGGGAGGGAATGAGCAGTTCTTC
-,-,TRBJ2-5,TRBV9,CASSALPAGGQETQYF,TGTGCCAGCAGCGCCCTCCCTGCGGGCGGCCAAGAGACCCAGTACTTC
-,TRBD2,TRBJ2-3,TRBV29-1,CSVEASGGGRDF,TGCAGCGTTGAGGCTAGCGGGGGGGGCAGGGATTTT
-,-,TRBJ2-3,TRBV18,CASSSGLLEGGADTQYF,TGTGCCAGCTCATCCGGCTTATTGGAGGGGGGGGCAGATACGCAGTATTTT
-,-,TRBJ2-4,TRBV27,CASSQRPSALAKNIQYF,TGTGCCAGCAGTCAGCGACCTAGCGCCCTAGCCAAAAACATTCAGTACTTC
-,-,TRBJ2-7,TRBV6-5,CASSSRVYEQYF,TGTGCCAGCAGTTCCAGGGTTTACGAGCAGTACTTC
-,-,TRBJ2-7,TRBV18,CASSPHGYEQYF,TGTGCCAGCTCACCACACGGCTACGAGCAGTACTTC
once,-,TRBJ2-1,TRBV5-1,CASSLFFGGTYNEQFF,TGCGCCAGCAGCTTGTTCTTTGGCGGGACCTACAATGAGCAGTTCTTC
-,TRBD2,TRBJ2-1,TRBV7-2,CASSPTSGSYNEQFF,TGTGCCAGCAGCCCGACTAGCGGGTCCTACAATGAGCAGTTCTTC
once,TRBD1,TRBJ1-1,TRBV6-5,CASRTGKTEAFF,TGTGCCTCACGGACAGGGAAGACTGAAGCTTTCTTT
-,-,TRBJ1-1,TRBV11-2,CASSFRGWNTEAFF,TGTGCCAGCAGCTTTAGGGGCTGGAACACTGAAGCTTTCTTT
-,-,TRBJ1-2,TRBV7-9,CASSALPGGYTF,TGTGCCAGCAGCGCCCTTCCGGGGGGCTACACCTTC
-,-,TRBJ2-3,TRBV5-1,CASSRQYTDTQYF,TGCGCCAGCAGCCGACAATACACAGATACGCAGTATTTT
-,TRBD1,TRBJ2-7,TRBV11-2,CASSLGGTVTHF,TGTGCCAGCAGCTTAGGAGGGACAGTAACGCACTTC
-,TRBD1,TRBJ1-2,TRBV3-1/TRBV3-2,CASSLGTGGRGYTF,TGTGCCAGCAGCCTGGGGACAGGGGGCCGGGGCTACACCTTC
-,-,TRBJ2-1,TRBV18,CASSRDSPTYNEQFF,TGTGCCAGCTCGCGGGACTCTCCCACCTACAATGAGCAGTTCTTC
-,-,TRBJ2-1,TRBV19,CASSKRRTGLSYNEQFF,TGTGCCAGTAGTAAGCGGCGCACCGGCCTGTCCTACAATGAGCAGTTCTTC
-,TRBD1,TRBJ1-2,TRBV3-1/TRBV3-2,CASSPDRVGGNYGYTF,TGTGCCAGCAGCCCCGACAGGGTGGGCGGTAACTATGGCTACACCTTC
-,-,TRBJ1-1,TRBV29-1,CSVGQAIGAFF,TGCAGCGTTGGACAGGCCATAGGCGCTTTCTTT
-,-,TRBJ2-1,TRBV4-1,CASSQVLLLVEQFF,TGCGCCAGCAGCCAAGTTCTATTGCTGGTGGAGCAGTTCTTC
-,TRBD1,TRBJ1-5,TRBV10-2,CASRPGTAYQPQHF,TGCGCCAGCAGGCCCGGGACAGCTTATCAGCCCCAGCATTTT
-,TRBD2,TRBJ2-1,TRBV5-1,CASSGTSGNHNEQFF,TGCGCCAGCAGTGGGACTAGCGGGAATCACAATGAGCAGTTCTTC
-,TRBD2,TRBJ2-1,TRBV7-8,CASSLELAGVFEQFF,TGTGCCAGCAGCTTAGAGCTAGCGGGAGTCTTTGAGCAGTTCTTC
-,TRBD2,TRBJ2-1,TRBV27,CASSLGSGRYNEQFF,TGTGCCAGCAGTTTAGGTAGCGGGAGATACAATGAGCAGTTCTTC
-,-,TRBJ1-1,TRBV4-1,CASSQPGHPLGAFF,TGCGCCAGCAGCCAACCGGGACACCCGCTGGGGGCTTTCTTT
-,TRBD1,TRBJ1-2,TRBV28,CASSTGTGYGYTF,TGTGCCAGCAGTACCGGGACAGGCTATGGCTACACCTTC
-,TRBD1,TRBJ1-2,TRBV30,CACIRDRGHYGYTF,TGTGCCTGTATCCGGGACAGGGGTCACTATGGCTACACCTTC
few,TRBD2,TRBJ2-1,TRBV28,CASSDPSGRWNEQFF,TGTGCCAGCAGTGACCCTAGCGGGAGATGGAATGAGCAGTTCTTC
-,-,TRBJ2-5,TRBV30,CAWSTGIEETQYF,TGTGCCTGGAGTACGGGGATTGAAGAGACCCAGTACTTC
-,-,TRBJ2-7,TRBV25-1,CASSESYEQYF,TGTGCCAGCAGTGAATCGTACGAGCAGTACTTC
-,TRBD2,TRBJ2-2,TRBV10-3,CATRGLAGGPGNTGELFF,TGTGCCACCAGGGGACTAGCGGGAGGGCCCGGTAACACCGGGGAGCTGTTTTTT
-,TRBD2,TRBJ2-3,TRBV6-6,CASSWKREQDTQYF,TGTGCCAGCAGTTGGAAGCGGGAGCAAGATACGCAGTATTTT
-,-,TRBJ2-1,TRBV24-1,CATSDLYTDKYNEQFF,TGTGCCACCAGTGATTTATACACAGACAAGTACAATGAGCAGTTCTTC